Listed here is a single TCR beta chain. Its antigen is not known. Vbeta (60) and Jbeta (13) primers were used in the PCR. Assay used: immunoSEQ multiplex PCR; TCRdb lists only in-frame clones, some missing. The sample has approximately 100,000 clones; roughly 85% are singletons. The data derive from a study of cytomegalovirus exposure and HLA in healthy donors. Findings and limits, study-wide: An assumption of roughly uniform sequencing depth across donors underlay the presence/absence analyses. TCR beta V- and J-gene trimming, according to a later analysis, was linked to a missense DCLRE1C variant. CMV antigen specificity was confirmed in vitro for three CMV-associated chains.

V lost 7 bases to trimming and J lost 4 bases, with 11 bases between them. The CDR3 has 14 amino acids. In germline, CDR1 is MNHEY, CDR2 SVGAGI. This chain connects TRBV6-5 to TRBJ2-6; tentatively, D is TRBD2 (7 bases). The sequencing sample was made of PBMCs. This TCR was sampled from a man between 40 and 49 years old in good health and CMV-seropositive. The CDR3 sequence: CASMGGTGANVLTF. The CDR3 DNA follows: TGTGCCAGCATGGGAGGGACAGGGGCCAACGTCCTGACTTTC.